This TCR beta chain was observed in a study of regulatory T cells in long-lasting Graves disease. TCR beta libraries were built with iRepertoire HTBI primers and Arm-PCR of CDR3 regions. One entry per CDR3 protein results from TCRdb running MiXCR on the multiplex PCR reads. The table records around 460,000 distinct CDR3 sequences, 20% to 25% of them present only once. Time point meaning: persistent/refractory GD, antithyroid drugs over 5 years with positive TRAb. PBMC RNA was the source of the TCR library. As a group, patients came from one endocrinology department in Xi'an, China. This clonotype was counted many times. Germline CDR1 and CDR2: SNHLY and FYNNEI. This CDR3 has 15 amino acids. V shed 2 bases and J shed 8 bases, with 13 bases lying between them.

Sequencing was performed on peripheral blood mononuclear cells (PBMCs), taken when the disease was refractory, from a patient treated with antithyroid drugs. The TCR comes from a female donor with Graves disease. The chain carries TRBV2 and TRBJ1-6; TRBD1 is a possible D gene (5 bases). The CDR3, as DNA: TGTGCCAGCAGTGAAAAAGGGGCGGACCATTCACCCCTCCACTTT. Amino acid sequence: CASSEKGADHSPLHF.